One and the same sample provided the 17 T cell receptor beta chains below, sequenced in a study of blood T cell repertoires in COVID-19. Clones were read by immunoSEQ multiplex PCR, and TCRdb kept only the in-frame ones, dropping some. The repertoire has approximately 110,000 clones, about three quarters of them found once; the top ten carry about 5.9%. The sample taken for sequencing was peripheral blood. These receptors were obtained from an elderly man with acute or convalescent COVID-19.

This clone appeared a single time. The V call is TRBV4-2, the J call TRBJ1-2, with D possibly TRBD1 on 6 matching bases. V lost 0 bases to trimming and J lost 3 bases, with 11 bases between them. CDR1 LGHNA and CDR2 YNFKEQ come from the germline V gene. The CDR3 is 15 residues long. CDR3 bases: TGTGCCAGCAGCCAAGATCAGGGGACGGACTATGGCTACACCTTC. Protein: CASSQDQGTDYGYTF.

Only one count was recorded for this clone. V usage is TRBV4-2 and J usage is TRBJ2-3; D not certain. This CDR3 spans 12 amino acids. Trimming pared 0 bases from V and 5 bases from J, leaving 3 bases between. Germline values: CDR1 LGHNA, CDR2 YNFKEQ. The DNA of the CDR3 is TGTGCCAGCAGCCAAGAGCGAGATACGCAGTATTTT. It codes for CASSQERDTQYF.

This rearrangement joins TRBV6-5 to TRBJ2-7; 9 positions agree with TRBD1. The germline V gene encodes CDR1 MNHEY and CDR2 SVGAGI. This CDR3 has 14 amino acids. Trimming cost V 6 bases and J 1 base; bases outside gene matches: 4. Written as DNA, the CDR3 is TGTGCCAGCAGACGAGGACAGGGGTCCTACGAGCAGTACTTC. It encodes CASRRGQGSYEQYF.

CDR3 amino acids: CASSLRLAGGRRDTQYF. In DNA form, the CDR3 reads TGTGCCAGCAGCTTGAGACTAGCGGGAGGGCGAAGGGATACGCAGTATTTT. V gene TRBV5-8 combines with J gene TRBJ2-3, with TRBD2 matching over 14 bases. This CDR3 has 17 amino acids. Germline-derived CDR1 and CDR2 are SGHTS and YDEGEE. V lost 1 base to trimming and J lost 6 bases; unmatched junction nucleotides: 7.

The gene calls are TRBV7-8 and TRBJ2-3; D possibly corresponds to TRBD1 (5 bases). Per germline, CDR1 SGHVS and CDR2 FQNEAQ. Trimming pared 3 bases from V and 4 bases from J, leaving 17 bases between. This CDR3 spans 16 amino acids. CDR3 amino acids: CASSFIIQGVADTQYF. In nucleotides, the CDR3 is TGTGCCAGCAGCTTTATAATTCAGGGTGTGGCAGATACGCAGTATTTT.

The chain is built from TRBV6-5 and TRBJ2-1; 8 bases align to TRBD1. CDR3 length equals 13 residues. Germline CDR1 and CDR2: MNHEY and SVGAGI. V lost 6 bases and J lost 5; bases outside the gene matches: 3. The CDR3 nucleotides are TGTGCCAGCAGATTGACAGGGGACAATGAGCAGTTCTTC. Protein sequence: CASRLTGDNEQFF.

The rearrangement links TRBV5-6 to TRBJ2-5; D is perhaps TRBD2 (6 bases). This CDR3 has 12 amino acids. The V end was cut by 0 bases, the J end by 9 bases, with 9 bases between. Germline-derived CDR1 and CDR2 are SGHDT and YYEEEE. The CDR3 region is CASSLAVAAQYF. The CDR3 nucleotides read TGTGCCAGCAGCTTGGCGGTAGCGGCCCAGTACTTC. The variable domain in full, with the rest retrieved from reference TRBV5-6 and TRBJ2-5, is DAGVTQSPTHLIKTRGQQVTLRCSPKSGHDTVSWYQQALGQGPQFIFQYYEEEERQRGNFPDRFSGHQFPNYSSELNVNALLLGDSALYLCASSLAVAAQYFGPGTRLLVL.

This clone appeared many times. The V call is TRBV6-2 or TRBV6-3, the J call TRBJ2-7; 7 positions agree with TRBD2. This CDR3 is 16 amino acids long. The V segment lost 2 bases and the J segment 4 bases; nucleotides outside the gene matches: 11. Germline V CDR1 and CDR2: MNHEY, SVGEGT. The CDR3 coding sequence is TGTGCCAGCAGTTACCAAGGTTCGGGGGAGGGGTACGAGCAGTACTTC. Its protein product is CASSYQGSGEGYEQYF.

This clone occurred a few times. This rearrangement joins TRBV7-2 to TRBJ2-3; 8 nucleotides match TRBD1. The CDR3 runs to 17 residues. The germline V gene has CDR1 SGHTA and CDR2 FQGNSA. J gave up 4 bases and V 5 bases, and 14 bases lay outside the gene matches. The CDR3 is CASSQRWGTGGADTQYF. The CDR3 coding sequence is TGTGCCAGCAGCCAAAGATGGGGGACAGGTGGGGCAGATACGCAGTATTTT. Filled out from reference TRBV7-2 and TRBJ2-3, the complete variable domain reads GAGVSQSPSNKVTEKGKDVELRCDPISGHTALYWYRQSLGQGLEFLIYFQGNSAPDKSGLPSDRFSAERTGGSVSTLTIQRTQQEDSAVYLCASSQRWGTGGADTQYFGPGTRLTVL.

The chain uses TRBV5-6 and TRBJ2-3, with 10 bases matching TRBD2. V trimming: 0 bases; J trimming: 7 bases; junction bases outside the gene matches: 5. The CDR3 loop spans 15 amino acids. Germline lookup yields CDR1 SGHDT and CDR2 YYEEEE. This chain's CDR3 is CASSLGASGGNTQYF. The CDR3 DNA follows: TGTGCCAGCAGCTTGGGGGCTAGCGGGGGAAATACGCAGTATTTT.

J is TRBJ2-5 and V is TRBV19; perhaps TRBD1 as D (7 bases). Germline loops: CDR1 LNHDA, CDR2 SQIVND (reference sequence). There are 15 residues in the CDR3. V lost 1 base, J lost 2 bases, and 11 bases lay in between. CDR3 residues: CASSIGGTVQETQYF. CDR3 DNA sequence: TGTGCCAGTAGTATAGGCGGGACAGTGCAAGAGACCCAGTACTTC.

The genes are TRBV5-4 and TRBJ2-1, with D possibly being TRBD2 (5 bases). The CDR3 consists of 15 residues. CDR1 is SGHNT, CDR2 YYREEE, per germline (reference sequence). V lost 0 bases and J 0 bases, leaving 7 bases between the germline ends. The CDR3 nucleotides read TGTGCCAGCAGCTTGGGAGGGAGCTCCTACAATGAGCAGTTCTTC. This sequence encodes CASSLGGSSYNEQFF.

This chain links TRBV29-1 with TRBJ1-2, with 7 bases fitting TRBD1. Trimming cost V 8 bases and J 2 bases; bases outside gene matches: 5. The V gene's germline CDR1 is SQVTM and CDR2 ANQGSEA. This CDR3 has 12 amino acids. The CDR3 DNA reads TGCAGCTCCGTAGGGGGCAACTATGGCTACACCTTC. Translated: CSSVGGNYGYTF.

The rearrangement links TRBV2 to TRBJ1-2; possible D gene TRBD1, 5 bases. V was clipped by 7 bases and J by 6 bases, with 18 bases between them. Germline V gene lookup returns CDR1 SNHLY and CDR2 FYNNEI. This CDR3 spans 14 amino acids. CDR3 DNA sequence: TGTGCCAGCACCTTCTCAGAACGGGGGAATGGCTACACCTTC. Translated, it gives CASTFSERGNGYTF.

The V and J genes are TRBV2 and TRBJ2-2, with 10 bases aligning to TRBD2. This CDR3 is built from 16 residues. The V gene's germline CDR1 is SNHLY and CDR2 FYNNEI. V was clipped by 4 bases and J by 4 bases; unmatched bases: 6. CDR3 bases: TGTGCCAGCAGTGTAACTAGCGGGGAATTCACCGGGGAGCTGTTTTTT. It specifies CASSVTSGEFTGELFF.

To note about this clone: The same CDR3 can be traced to other DNA sequences in this sample. This chain joins TRBV9 and TRBJ2-1; 7 bases fit TRBD1. Germline CDR1 SGDLS, CDR2 YYNGEE. CDR3 size: 15 residues. The ends lost 0 bases at V and 2 bases at J; junction bases unmatched: 2. The CDR3 DNA follows: TGTGCCAGCAGCGTAGGTCAGGGGGCCTACAATGAGCAGTTCTTC. Translated, it gives CASSVGQGAYNEQFF.

This clone was counted ten times or more. The rearrangement links TRBV6-5 to TRBJ2-7; 11 nucleotides align to TRBD2. The germline V gene encodes CDR1 MNHEY and CDR2 SVGAGI. This CDR3 has 15 residues. Germline trimming cut 5 bases from V and 5 bases from J; bases unmatched to any gene: 8. Here the CDR3 reads CASSKLTSGRNEQYF. The CDR3 nucleotides are TGTGCCAGCAGTAAACTTACTAGCGGGAGAAACGAGCAGTACTTC.